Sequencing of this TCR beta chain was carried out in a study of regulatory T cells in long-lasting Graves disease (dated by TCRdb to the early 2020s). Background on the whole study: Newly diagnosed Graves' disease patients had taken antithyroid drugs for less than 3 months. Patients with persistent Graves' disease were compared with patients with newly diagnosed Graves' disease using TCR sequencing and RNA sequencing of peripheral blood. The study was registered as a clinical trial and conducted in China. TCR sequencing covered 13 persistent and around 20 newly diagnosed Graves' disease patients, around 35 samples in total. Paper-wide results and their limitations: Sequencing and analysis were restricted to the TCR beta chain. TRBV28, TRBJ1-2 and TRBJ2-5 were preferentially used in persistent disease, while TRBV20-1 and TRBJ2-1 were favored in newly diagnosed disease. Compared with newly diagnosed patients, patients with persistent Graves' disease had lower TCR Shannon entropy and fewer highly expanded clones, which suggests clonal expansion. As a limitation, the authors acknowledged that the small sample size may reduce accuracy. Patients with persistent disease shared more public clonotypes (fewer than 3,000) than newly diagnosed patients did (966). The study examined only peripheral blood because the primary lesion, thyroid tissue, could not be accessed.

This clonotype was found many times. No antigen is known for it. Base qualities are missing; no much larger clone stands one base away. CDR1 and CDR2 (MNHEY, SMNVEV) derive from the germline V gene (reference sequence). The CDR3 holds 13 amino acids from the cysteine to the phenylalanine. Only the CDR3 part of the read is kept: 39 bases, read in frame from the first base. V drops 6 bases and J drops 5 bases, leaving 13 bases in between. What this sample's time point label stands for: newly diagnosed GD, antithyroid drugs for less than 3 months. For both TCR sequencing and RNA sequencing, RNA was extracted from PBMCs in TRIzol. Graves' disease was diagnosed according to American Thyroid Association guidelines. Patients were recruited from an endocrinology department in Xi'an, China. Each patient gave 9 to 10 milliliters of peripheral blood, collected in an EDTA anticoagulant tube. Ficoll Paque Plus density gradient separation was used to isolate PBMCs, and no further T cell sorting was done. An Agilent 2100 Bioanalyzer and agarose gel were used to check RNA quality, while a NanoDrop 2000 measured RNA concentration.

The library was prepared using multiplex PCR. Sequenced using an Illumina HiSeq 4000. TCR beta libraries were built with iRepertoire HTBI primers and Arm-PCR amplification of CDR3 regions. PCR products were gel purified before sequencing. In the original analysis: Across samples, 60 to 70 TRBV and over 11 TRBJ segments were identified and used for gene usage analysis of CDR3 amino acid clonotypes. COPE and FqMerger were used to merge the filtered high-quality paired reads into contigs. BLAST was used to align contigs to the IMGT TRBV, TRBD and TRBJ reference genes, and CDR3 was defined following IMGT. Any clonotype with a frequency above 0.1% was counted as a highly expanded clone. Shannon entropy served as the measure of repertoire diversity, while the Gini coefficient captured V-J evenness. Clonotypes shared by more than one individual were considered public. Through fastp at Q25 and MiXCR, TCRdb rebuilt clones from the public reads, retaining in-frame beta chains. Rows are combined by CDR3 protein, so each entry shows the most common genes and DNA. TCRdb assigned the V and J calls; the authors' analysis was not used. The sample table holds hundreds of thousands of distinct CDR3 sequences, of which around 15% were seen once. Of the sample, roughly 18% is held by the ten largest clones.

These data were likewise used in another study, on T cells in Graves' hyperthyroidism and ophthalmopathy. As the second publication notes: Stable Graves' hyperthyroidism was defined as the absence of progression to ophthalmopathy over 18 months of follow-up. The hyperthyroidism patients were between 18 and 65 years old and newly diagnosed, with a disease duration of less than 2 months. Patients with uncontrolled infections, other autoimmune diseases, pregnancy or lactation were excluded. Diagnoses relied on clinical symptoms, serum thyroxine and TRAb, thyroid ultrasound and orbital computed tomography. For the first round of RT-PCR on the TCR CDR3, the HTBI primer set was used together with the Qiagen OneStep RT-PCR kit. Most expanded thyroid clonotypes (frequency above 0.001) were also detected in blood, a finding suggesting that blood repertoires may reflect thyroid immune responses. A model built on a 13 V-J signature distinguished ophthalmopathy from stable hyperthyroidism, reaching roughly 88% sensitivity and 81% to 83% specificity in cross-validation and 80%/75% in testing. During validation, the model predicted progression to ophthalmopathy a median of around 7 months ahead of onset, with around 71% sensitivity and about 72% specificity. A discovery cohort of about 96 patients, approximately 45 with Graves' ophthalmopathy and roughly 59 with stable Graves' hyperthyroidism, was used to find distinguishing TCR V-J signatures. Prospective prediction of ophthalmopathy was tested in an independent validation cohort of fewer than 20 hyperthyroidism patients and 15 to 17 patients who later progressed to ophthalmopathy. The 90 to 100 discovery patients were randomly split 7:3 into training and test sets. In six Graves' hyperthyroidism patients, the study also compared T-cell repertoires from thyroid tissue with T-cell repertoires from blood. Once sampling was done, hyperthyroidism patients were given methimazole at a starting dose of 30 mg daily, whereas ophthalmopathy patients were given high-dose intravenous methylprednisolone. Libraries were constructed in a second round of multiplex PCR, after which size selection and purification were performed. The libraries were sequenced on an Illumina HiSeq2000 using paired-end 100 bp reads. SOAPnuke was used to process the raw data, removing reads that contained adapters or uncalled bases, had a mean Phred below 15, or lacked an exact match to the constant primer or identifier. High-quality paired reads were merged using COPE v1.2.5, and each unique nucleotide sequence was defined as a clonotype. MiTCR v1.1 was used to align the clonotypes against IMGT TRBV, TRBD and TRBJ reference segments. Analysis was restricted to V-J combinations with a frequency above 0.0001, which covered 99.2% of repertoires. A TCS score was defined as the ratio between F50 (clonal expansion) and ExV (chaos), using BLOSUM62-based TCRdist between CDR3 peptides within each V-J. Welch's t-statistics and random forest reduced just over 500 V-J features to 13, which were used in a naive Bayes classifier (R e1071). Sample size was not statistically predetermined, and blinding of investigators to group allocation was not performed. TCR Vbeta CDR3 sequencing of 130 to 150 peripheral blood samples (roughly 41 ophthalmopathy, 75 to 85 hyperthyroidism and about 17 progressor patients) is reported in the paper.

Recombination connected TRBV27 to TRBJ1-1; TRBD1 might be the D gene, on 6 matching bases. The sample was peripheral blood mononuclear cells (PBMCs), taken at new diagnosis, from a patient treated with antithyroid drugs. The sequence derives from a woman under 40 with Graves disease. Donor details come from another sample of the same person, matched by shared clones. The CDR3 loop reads CASSQGLYTEAFF. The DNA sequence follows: TGTGCCAGCAGCCAGGGGCTCTATACTGAAGCTTTCTTT.